This T cell receptor (beta chain) was identified in a study of T cells in Graves' hyperthyroidism and ophthalmopathy. Study at large: Peripheral blood was secured at the point of initial diagnosis, before any treatment.

This clonotype appeared many times. Researchers took RNA transcripts and amplified the TCR beta CDR3 regions from them. Initially, a first-round RT-PCR of the TCR CDR3 employed the HTBI primer set. MiXCR was run by TCRdb on the multiplex PCR reads, yielding one entry per CDR3 protein. The table includes 750,000 to 900,000 distinct CDR3 sequences, around 39% detected once. The PBMCs were taken from 10 ml of fresh peripheral blood. Germline assignment: CDR1 DFQATT and CDR2 SNEGSKA (reference sequence). The ends were cut back, 1 base at V and 0 bases at J, with 9 bases in the middle. The CDR3 runs to 14 residues.

The chain is built from TRBV20-1 and TRBJ1-1, with D uncertain. This TCR was sampled from a man aged 18 to 29 with Graves' hyperthyroidism. Sequencing was carried out using blood. In nucleotides, the CDR3 is TGCAGTGCTAGAGTCTCAGGACTGAACACTGAAGCTTTCTTT. Translation gives CSARVSGLNTEAFF.